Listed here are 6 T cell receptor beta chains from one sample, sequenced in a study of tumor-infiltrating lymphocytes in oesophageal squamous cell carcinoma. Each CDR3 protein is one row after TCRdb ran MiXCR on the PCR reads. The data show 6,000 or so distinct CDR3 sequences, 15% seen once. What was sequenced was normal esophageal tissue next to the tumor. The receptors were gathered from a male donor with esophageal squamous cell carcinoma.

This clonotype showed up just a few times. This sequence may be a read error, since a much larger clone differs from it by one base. CDR3 DNA: TGTGCCAGCAGCAAAACGGTGACAGAGACCCAGTTCTTC. Translating it yields CASSKTVTETQFF. The rearrangement joins TRBV6-1 to TRBJ2-1, with D possibly matching TRBD1 (5 bases). CDR1 MNHNS and CDR2 SASEGT come from the germline V gene. Trimming took 6 bases from V and 13 from J, leaving 19 bases between them. This CDR3 has 13 residues.

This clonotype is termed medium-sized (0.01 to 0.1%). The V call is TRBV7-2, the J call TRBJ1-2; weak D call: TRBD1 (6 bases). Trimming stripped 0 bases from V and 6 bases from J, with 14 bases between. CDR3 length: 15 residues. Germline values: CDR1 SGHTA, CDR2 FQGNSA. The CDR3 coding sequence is TGTGCCAGCAGCTTAGCGCGCCAGGGGAAGGATGGCTACACCTTC. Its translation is CASSLARQGKDGYTF.

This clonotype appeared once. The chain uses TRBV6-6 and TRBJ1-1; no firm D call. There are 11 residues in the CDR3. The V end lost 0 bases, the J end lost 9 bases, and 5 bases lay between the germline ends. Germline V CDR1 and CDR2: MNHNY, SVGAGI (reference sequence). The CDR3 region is CASSYSGKAFF. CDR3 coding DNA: TGTGCCAGCAGTTACTCAGGGAAAGCTTTCTTT.

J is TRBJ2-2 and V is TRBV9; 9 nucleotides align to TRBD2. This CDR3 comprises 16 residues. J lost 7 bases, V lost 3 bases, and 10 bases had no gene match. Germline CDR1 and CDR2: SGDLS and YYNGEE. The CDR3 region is CASSERGGALGGELFF. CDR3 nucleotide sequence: TGTGCCAGCAGCGAACGCGGGGGGGCTTTAGGCGGGGAGCTGTTTTTT.

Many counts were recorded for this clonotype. The CDR3 sequence is CATSDVGVYNEQFF. In DNA, the CDR3 is TGTGCCACCAGTGATGTCGGGGTCTACAATGAGCAGTTCTTC. This rearrangement joins TRBV24-1 to TRBJ2-1, with D maybe TRBD2 (5 bases). The CDR3 loop spans 14 amino acids. The germline V gene has CDR1 KGHDR and CDR2 SFDVKD. V was shortened by 3 bases and J by 3 bases, with 8 bases between the two germline ends.

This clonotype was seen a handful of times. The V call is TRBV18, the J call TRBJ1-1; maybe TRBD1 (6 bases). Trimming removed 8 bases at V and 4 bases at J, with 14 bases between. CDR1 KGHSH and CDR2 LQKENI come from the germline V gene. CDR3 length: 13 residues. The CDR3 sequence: CASEGWGATEAFF. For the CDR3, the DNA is TGTGCCAGCGAGGGTTGGGGGGCCACTGAAGCTTTCTTT.